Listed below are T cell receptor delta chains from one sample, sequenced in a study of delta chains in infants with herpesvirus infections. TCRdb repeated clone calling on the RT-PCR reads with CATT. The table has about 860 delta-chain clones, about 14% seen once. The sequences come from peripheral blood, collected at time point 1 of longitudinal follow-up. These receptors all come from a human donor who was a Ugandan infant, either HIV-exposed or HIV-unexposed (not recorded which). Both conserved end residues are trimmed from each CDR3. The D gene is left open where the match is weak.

CDR3 protein: AYRRVSYETGATDKLI
V gene: TRAV38-2/DV8
D gene: TRDD2
J gene: TRDJ1